These 19 T cell receptor beta chains share one sample of origin, sequenced in a study of CXCR3-negative and CXCR3-positive naive CD8 T cells. For these receptors, no antigen is known. 5' RACE that incorporated UMI labels was used to prepare the TRB cDNA libraries. TCRdb re-called the 5' RACE reads; one entry per CDR3 protein, DNA not given. The repertoire shows 150,000 or so distinct CDR3 sequences; the top ten hold nearly 0.5%. Regarding the study as a whole: Greater hydrophobicity was found in TRB CDR3s of CXCR3-positive naive cells than of CXCR3-negative naive cells.

The sample was naive CXCR3+ CD8+ T cells from blood. Subset here: CD45RO-CCR7+CD27+CD95- naive CD8+ T cells expressing CXCR3 (TNR3+). The receptor set was obtained from a human donor in good health. Some clones in this sample may be carry-over from other donors' samples.

This rearrangement joins TRBV7-2 to TRBJ1-1; the D gene TCRdb calls, TRBD1, cannot be checked with no DNA. Germline loops: CDR1 SGHTA, CDR2 FQGNSA. CDR3 length equals 17 residues. CDR3 sequence reads: CASTPPPYREMNTEAFF.

The chain uses TRBV4-2 and TRBJ2-1. The V gene's germline CDR1 is LGHNA and CDR2 YNFKEQ. The CDR3 loop spans 15 amino acids. CDR3 residues: CASSQAGSSYNEQFF.

V usage is TRBV28 and J usage is TRBJ2-7; TCRdb gives TRBD1 as the D gene, but with no DNA this cannot be confirmed. The CDR3 runs to 14 residues. CDR1 is MDHEN, CDR2 SYDVKM, per germline. The CDR3 reads CASSLLRGSYEQYF.

This CDR3 is CASSYNGAYEQYF. J is TRBJ2-7 and V is TRBV6-2 or TRBV6-3. This CDR3 spans 13 amino acids. CDR1 and CDR2 from the germline V gene are MNHEY and SVGEGT.

The rearrangement joins TRBV7-2 to TRBJ2-7; lacking DNA, the TRBD1 call made by TCRdb goes unchecked. This CDR3 is 17 amino acids long. Germline CDR1 and CDR2: SGHTA and FQGNSA. The CDR3 sequence: CASSLTPRVGSSYEQYF.

CDR3 sequence reads: CASSQGSSPEAFF. The rearrangement links TRBV12-3 or TRBV12-4 to TRBJ1-1. The CDR3 is 13 amino acids.

The chain joins TRBV6-1 to TRBJ2-1; lacking DNA, the TRBD1 call made by TCRdb goes unchecked. The CDR3 extends over 22 amino acids. The germline CDR1 and CDR2 sequences are MNHNS and SASEGT. CDR3 loop: CASSEWILRGTSPTGRYNEQFF.

The V call is TRBV15, the J call TRBJ2-2. CDR3 size: 14 residues. CDR1 is LNHNV and CDR2 is YYDKDF in the germline V gene (reference sequence). The chain's CDR3 is CATSRDSNTGELFF.

The chain links TRBV28 to TRBJ2-7; TCRdb gives TRBD1 as the D gene, but with no DNA this cannot be confirmed. CDR3 length: 14 residues. Germline CDR1 and CDR2: MDHEN and SYDVKM. CDR3 protein: CASSFTWDSYEQYF.

The gene calls are TRBV27 and TRBJ2-7; TCRdb's assignment of TRBD2 cannot be checked, as there is no DNA. Germline V gene lookup returns CDR1 MNHEY and CDR2 SMNVEV (reference sequence). The CDR3 is 15 residues long. CDR3 amino acids: CASSLLAGDGREQYF.

V is TRBV7-2 and J is TRBJ2-3; TCRdb indicates TRBD1, and absent DNA this call remains unverified. Germline V gives CDR1 SGHTA, CDR2 FQGNSA. The CDR3 covers 16 residues. CDR3 residues: CASSLQGRGSADTQYF.

This rearrangement joins TRBV7-9 to TRBJ2-3; with no DNA, the TCRdb D assignment of TRBD1 cannot be verified. Germline V gene lookup returns CDR1 SEHNR and CDR2 FQNEAQ (reference sequence). This CDR3 comprises 16 residues. The CDR3: CASSPGIELGPDTQYF.

This chain uses TRBV14 with TRBJ2-1. Germline CDR1 is SGHDN and CDR2 is FVKESK. The CDR3 length is 13 residues. The CDR3 reads CASSLGVYNEQFF.

The chain employs TRBV13 and TRBJ2-1. Germline CDR1 reads PRHDT; CDR2 reads FYEKMQ (reference sequence). The CDR3 extends over 15 amino acids. The CDR3 spells CASSISGGSHNEQFF.

The chain combines TRBV6-2 or TRBV6-3 with TRBJ2-3; TCRdb calls TRBD2, which cannot be checked without DNA. The CDR3 contains 15 residues. CDR1 MNHEY and CDR2 SVGEGT come from the germline V gene. CDR3 region: CASSQTSGITDTQYF.

This chain connects TRBV20-1 to TRBJ2-2; the D gene TCRdb calls, TRBD2, cannot be checked with no DNA. The CDR3 is 21 residues long. The germline V gene has CDR1 DFQATT and CDR2 SNEGSKA (reference sequence). CDR3: CSARDLWYRTSGGSNTGELFF.

The chain employs TRBV23-1 and TRBJ2-1; TCRdb proposes TRBD1, but this gene call is untestable without DNA. TRBV23-1 is an ORF, and what it does is uncertain. The CDR3 has 16 amino acids. This CDR3 is CASSQAGQDRGDEQFF.

The rearrangement joins TRBV3-1 to TRBJ2-3; checking the TCRdb D call of TRBD2 is not possible without DNA. The CDR3 is 11 residues long. Germline assignment: CDR1 LGHDT and CDR2 YNNKEL (reference sequence). The CDR3 reads CASGRPDTQYF.

The genes are TRBV2 and TRBJ1-5. The CDR3 has 13 residues. Germline CDR1 reads SNHLY; CDR2 reads FYNNEI. CDR3 amino acids: CASTSQPNQPQHF.